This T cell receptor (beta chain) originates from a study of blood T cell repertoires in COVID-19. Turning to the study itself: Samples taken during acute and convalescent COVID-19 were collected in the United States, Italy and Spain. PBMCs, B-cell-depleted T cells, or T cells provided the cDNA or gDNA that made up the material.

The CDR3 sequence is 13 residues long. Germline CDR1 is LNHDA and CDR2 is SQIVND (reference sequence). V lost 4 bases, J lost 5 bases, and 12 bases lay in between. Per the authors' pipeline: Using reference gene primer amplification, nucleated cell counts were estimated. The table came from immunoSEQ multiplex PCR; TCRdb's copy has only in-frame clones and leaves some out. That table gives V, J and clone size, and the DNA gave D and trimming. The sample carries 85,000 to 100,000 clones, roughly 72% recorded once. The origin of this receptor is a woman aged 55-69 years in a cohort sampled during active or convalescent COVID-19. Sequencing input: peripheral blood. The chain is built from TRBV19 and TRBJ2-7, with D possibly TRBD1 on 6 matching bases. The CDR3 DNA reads TGTGCCAGTAGTAAACCCGGACAGAACGAGCAGTACTTC. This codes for CASSKPGQNEQYF.